The following is a T cell receptor beta chain sequence with its context. The antigen is not known. The read falls 3 residues short of the CDR3 end, and the missing part is taken from the germline J gene. The data were obtained in a study of T cell clonality in common variable immunodeficiency. Overall study findings and caveats: Fewer deletions and N-nucleotide insertions were reportedly seen in common variable immunodeficiency TCR beta sequences. The cause of increased CVID clonality remains unclear without subpopulation sequencing.

Donors gave roughly 4.5 to 9 ml heparinized peripheral whole blood. CVID and control samples used equivalent genomic DNA input. Sequenced by immunoSEQ multiplex PCR; TCRdb stores in-frame clones only, minus some. Observed in the sample are thousands of clones, none of them singletons. Germline V CDR1 and CDR2: LNHDA, SQIVND (reference sequence). The CDR3 contains 16 residues. Trimming pared 5 bases from V and 0 bases from J, leaving 16 bases between. The sequence was obtained from a human donor with common variable immunodeficiency. Source material: peripheral blood mononuclear cells. This chain uses TRBV19 with TRBJ1-2; a possible D gene is TRBD1 (6 bases). The sequenced part of the CDR3 DNA is TGTGCCAGTAGTGTGGTGTCAGGGGAAGCTAACTATGGC. As protein: CASSVVSGEANYG. The entire CDR3 is CASSVVSGEANYGYTF.